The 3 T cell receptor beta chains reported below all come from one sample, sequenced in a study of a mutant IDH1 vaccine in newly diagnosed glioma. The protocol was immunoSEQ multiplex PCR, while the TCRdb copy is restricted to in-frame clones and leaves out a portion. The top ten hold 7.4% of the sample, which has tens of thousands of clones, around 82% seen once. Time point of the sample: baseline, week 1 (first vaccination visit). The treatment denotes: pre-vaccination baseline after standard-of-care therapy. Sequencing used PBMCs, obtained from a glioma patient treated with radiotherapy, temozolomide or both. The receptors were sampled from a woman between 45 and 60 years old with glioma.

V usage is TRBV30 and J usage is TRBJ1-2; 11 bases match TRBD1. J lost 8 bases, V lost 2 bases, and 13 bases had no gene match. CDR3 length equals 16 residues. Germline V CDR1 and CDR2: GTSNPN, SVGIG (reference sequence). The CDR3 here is CAWSRISGTGGGGYTF. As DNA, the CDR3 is TGTGCCTGGAGTAGAATCTCCGGGACAGGGGGAGGGGGCTACACCTTC.

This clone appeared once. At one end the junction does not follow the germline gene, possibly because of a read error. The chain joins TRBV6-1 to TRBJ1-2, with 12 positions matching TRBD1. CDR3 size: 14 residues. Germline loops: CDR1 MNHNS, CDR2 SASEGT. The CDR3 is CASIQTGTGGPNVF. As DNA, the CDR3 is TGTGCCAGCATCCAGACCGGGACAGGGGGCCCAAATGTCTTC.

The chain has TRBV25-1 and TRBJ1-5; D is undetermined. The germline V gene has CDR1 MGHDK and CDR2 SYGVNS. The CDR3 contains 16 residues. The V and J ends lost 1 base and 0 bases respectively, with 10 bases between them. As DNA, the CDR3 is TGTGCCAGCAGTGAATCGGCAGGATTTAGCAATCAGCCCCAGCATTTT. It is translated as CASSESAGFSNQPQHF. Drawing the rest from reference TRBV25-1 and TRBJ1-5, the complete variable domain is EADIYQTPRYLVIGTGKKITLECSQTMGHDKMYWYQQDPGMELHLIHYSYGVNSTEKGDLSSESTVSRIRTEHFPLTLESARPSHTSQYLCASSESAGFSNQPQHFGDGTRLSIL.